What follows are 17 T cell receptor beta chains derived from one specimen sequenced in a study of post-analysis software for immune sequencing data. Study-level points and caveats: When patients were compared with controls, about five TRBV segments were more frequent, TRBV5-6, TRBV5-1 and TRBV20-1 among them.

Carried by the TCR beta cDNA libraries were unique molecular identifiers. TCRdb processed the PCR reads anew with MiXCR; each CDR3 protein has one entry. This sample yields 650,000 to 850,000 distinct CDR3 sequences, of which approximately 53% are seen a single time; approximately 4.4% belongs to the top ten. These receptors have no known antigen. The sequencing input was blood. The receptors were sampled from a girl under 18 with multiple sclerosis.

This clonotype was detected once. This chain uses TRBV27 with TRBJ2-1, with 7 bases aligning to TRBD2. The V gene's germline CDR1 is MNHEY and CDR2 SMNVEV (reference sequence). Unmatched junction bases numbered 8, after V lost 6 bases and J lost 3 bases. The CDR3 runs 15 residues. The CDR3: CASSPGLYDYNEQFF. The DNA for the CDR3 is TGTGCCAGCAGCCCGGGACTATACGACTACAATGAGCAGTTCTTC.

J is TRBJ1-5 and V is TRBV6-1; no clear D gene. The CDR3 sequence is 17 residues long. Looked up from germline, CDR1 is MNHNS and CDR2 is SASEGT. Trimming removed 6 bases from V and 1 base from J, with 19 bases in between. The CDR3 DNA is TGTGCCAGCAGCCCTCTGGTTCGGCCCGGGAGCAATCAGCCCCAGCATTTT. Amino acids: CASSPLVRPGSNQPQHF.

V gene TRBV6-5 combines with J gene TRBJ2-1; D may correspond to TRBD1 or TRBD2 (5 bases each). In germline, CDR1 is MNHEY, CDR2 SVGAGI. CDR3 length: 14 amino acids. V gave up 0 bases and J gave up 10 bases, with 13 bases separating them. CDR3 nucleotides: TGTGCCAGCAGTTACTCTCCAGGTCGGGGCGAGCAGTTCTTC. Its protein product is CASSYSPGRGEQFF.

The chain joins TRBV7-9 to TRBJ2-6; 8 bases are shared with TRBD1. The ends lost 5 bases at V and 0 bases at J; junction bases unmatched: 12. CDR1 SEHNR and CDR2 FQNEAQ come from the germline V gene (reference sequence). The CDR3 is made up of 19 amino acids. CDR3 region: CASSPGTGTLLSGANVLTF. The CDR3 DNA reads TGTGCCAGCAGCCCTGGGACAGGAACTCTCCTCTCTGGGGCCAACGTCCTGACTTTC.

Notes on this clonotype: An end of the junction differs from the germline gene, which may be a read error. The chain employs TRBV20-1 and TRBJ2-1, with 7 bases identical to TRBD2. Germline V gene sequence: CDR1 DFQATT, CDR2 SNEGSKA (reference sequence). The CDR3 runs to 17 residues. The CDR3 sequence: CSASRISGPGSYNERFF. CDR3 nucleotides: TGCAGTGCTAGCCGTATTAGCGGGCCAGGCTCCTACAATGAGCGGTTCTTC.

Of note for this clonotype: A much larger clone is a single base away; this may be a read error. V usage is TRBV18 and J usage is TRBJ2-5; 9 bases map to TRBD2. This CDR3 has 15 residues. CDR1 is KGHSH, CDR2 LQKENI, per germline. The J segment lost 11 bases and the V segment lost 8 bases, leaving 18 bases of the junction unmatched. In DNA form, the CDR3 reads TGTGCCAGCGACTCTAGCGGGACCTCCTACAATGAGCAGTACTTC. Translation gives CASDSSGTSYNEQYF.

CDR3 nucleotide sequence: TGCGCCAGCAGCTTAGGTATAAGGAATGAGCAGTTCTTC. It is translated as CASSLGIRNEQFF. V is TRBV5-1 and J is TRBJ2-1; D gene ambiguous. Germline assignment: CDR1 SGHRS and CDR2 YFSETQ. Trimming pared 2 bases from V and 7 bases from J, leaving 10 bases between. This CDR3 is built from 13 residues.

The CDR3 spells CASAAGYGYTF. Written as DNA, the CDR3 is TGTGCCAGCGCAGCCGGCTATGGCTACACCTTC. This sequence joins TRBV6-5 and TRBJ1-2; D not certain. Trimming removed 8 bases from V and 4 bases from J, with 8 bases in between. In germline, CDR1 is MNHEY, CDR2 SVGAGI. This CDR3 comprises 11 residues.

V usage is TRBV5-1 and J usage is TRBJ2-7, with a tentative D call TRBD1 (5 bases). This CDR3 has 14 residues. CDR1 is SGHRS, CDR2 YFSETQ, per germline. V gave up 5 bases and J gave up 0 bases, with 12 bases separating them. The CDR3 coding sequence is TGCGCCAGCAGTTCAGGGTGGAGCTCCTACGAGCAGTACTTC. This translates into CASSSGWSSYEQYF.

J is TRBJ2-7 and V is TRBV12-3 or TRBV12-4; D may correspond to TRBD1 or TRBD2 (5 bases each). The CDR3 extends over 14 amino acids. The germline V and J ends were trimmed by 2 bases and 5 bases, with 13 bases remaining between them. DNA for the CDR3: TGTGCCAGCAGTTTATCGGGGCCTCCAAACGAGCAGTACTTC. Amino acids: CASSLSGPPNEQYF.

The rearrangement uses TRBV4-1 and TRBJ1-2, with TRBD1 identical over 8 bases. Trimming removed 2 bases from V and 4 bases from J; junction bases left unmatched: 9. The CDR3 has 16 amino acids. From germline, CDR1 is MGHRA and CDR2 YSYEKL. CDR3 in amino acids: CASSQLGQGKSYGYTF. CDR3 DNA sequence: TGCGCCAGCAGCCAACTTGGACAGGGCAAGAGCTATGGCTACACCTTC.

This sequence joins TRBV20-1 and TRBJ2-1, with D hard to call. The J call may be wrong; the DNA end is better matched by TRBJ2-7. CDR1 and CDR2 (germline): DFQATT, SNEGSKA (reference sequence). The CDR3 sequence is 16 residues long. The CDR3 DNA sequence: TGCAGTGCTAGAGATCCACTGAGCCACCACTACAATGAGCAGTACTTC. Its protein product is CSARDPLSHHYNEQYF.

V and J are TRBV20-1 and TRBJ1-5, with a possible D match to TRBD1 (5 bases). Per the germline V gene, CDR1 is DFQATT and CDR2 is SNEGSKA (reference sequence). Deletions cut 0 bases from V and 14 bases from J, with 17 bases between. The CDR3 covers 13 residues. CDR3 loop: CSARDPGRAYEHF. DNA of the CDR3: TGCAGTGCTAGAGATCCGGGCAGGGCCTACGAGCATTTT.

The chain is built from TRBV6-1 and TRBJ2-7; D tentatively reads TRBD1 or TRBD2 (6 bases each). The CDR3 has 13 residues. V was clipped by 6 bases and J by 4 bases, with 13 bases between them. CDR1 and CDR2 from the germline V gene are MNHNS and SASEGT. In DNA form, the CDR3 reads TGTGCCAGCAGCCGGGGGCAGGAGTACGAGCAGTACTTC. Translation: CASSRGQEYEQYF.

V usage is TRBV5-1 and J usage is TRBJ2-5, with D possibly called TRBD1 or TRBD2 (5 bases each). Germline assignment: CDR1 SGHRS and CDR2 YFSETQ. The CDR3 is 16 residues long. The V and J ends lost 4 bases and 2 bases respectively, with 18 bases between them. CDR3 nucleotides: TGCGCCAGCAGCCCTATTACCGGGACGGGGCAAGAGACCCAGTACTTC. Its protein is CASSPITGTGQETQYF.

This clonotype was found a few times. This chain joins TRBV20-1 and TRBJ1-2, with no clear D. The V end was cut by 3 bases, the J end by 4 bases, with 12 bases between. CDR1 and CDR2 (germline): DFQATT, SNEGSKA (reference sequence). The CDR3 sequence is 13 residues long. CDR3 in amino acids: CSARPDISYGYTF. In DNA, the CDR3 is TGCAGTGCTAGGCCTGACATATCCTATGGCTACACCTTC.

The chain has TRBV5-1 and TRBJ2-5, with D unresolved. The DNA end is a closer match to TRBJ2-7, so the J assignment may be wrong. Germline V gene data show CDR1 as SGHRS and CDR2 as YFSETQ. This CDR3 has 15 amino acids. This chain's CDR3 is CASSPTVLLTGEQYF. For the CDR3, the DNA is TGCGCCAGCAGCCCGACCGTTCTCCTCACGGGCGAGCAGTACTTC.